Listed here is a single T cell receptor beta chain. Clones were sequenced by immunoSEQ multiplex PCR, and TCRdb holds only the in-frame ones, with some missing. The sample contains some 99,000 clones, around 88% of which appear only once. The sample belongs to a study of control samples from healthy donors and cancer patients. The sequenced material came from blood. This sequence originates from a woman between 45 and 60 years old in good health.

The CDR3 sequence: CASRKKAGNHGYTF. The CDR3 bases are TGTGCCAGCAGGAAAAAGGCGGGGAACCATGGCTACACCTTC. V usage is TRBV3-1 (or the pseudogene TRBV3-2) and J usage is TRBJ1-2; D is ambiguous. The germline gives CDR1 LGHDT, CDR2 YNNKEL (reference sequence). V was shortened by 6 bases and J by 6 bases, with 17 bases between the two germline ends. The CDR3 is 14 residues long.